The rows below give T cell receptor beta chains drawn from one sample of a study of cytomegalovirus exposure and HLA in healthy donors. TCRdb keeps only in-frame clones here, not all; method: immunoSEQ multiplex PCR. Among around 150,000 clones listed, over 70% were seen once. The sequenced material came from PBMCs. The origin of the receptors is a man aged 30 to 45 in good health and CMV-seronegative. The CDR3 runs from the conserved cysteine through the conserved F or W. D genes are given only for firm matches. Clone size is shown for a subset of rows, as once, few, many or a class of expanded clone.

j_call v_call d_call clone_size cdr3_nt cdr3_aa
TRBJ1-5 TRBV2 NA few TGTGCCAGCAGTGCGAGCGATAGCAATCAGCCCCAGCATTTT CASSASDSNQPQHF
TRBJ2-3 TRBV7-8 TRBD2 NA TGTGCCAGCAGCTTACGACTAGCGGGGGGCACAGATACGCAGTATTTT CASSLRLAGGTDTQYF
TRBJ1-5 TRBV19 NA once TGTGCCGCCGGCGGAGGGCTTTTAAGTAGCAATCAGCCCCAGCATTTT CAAGGGLLSSNQPQHF
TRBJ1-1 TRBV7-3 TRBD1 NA TGTGCCAGCAGCTTAGAGGGGGCCAACACTGAAGCTTTCTTT CASSLEGANTEAFF
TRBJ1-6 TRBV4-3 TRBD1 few TGCGCCAGCAGCCTGGGACAGGGCGAAGGAGGATCACCCCTCCACTTT CASSLGQGEGGSPLHF
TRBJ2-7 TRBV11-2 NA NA TGTGCCAGCAGCTTTTCCGGGTACGAGCAGTACTTC CASSFSGYEQYF
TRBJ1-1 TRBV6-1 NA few TGTGCCAGCACCCGGGGAGTGAACACTGAAGCTTTCTTT CASTRGVNTEAFF
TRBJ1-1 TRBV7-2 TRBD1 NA TGTGCCAGCAGCTTAAAGGGACAGTTCAACACTGAAGCTTTCTTT CASSLKGQFNTEAFF
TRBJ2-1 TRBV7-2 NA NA TGTGCCAGCAGCTCTGCGGGGACTTACAATGAGCAGTTCTTC CASSSAGTYNEQFF
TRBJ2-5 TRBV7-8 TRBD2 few TGTGCCAGCAGCTCCACATGGGGAGGGGAGGGAGAGACCCAGTACTTC CASSSTWGGEGETQYF
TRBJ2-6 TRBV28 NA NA TGTGCCAGCAGTCCTCGAGGCTCTGGGGCCAACGTCCTGACTTTC CASSPRGSGANVLTF
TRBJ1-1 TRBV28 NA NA TGTGCCAGCAGTTTAATCGAGGCGCACATTGAAGCTTTCTTT CASSLIEAHIEAFF
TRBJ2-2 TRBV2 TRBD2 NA TGTGCCAGCAGTGGGAGGACTAGCGGTGCCTTGAACACCGGGGAGCTGTTTTTT CASSGRTSGALNTGELFF
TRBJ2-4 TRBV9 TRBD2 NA TGTGCCAGCAGCCCGGGGGTGGCTAGCGGGAAAAACATTCAGTACTTC CASSPGVASGKNIQYF
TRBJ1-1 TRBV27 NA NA TGTGCCAGCAGTTGGGCGGGGGCCTCGAACACTGAAGCTTTCTTT CASSWAGASNTEAFF
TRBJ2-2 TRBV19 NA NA TGTGCCAGTAGGATGGGGATTCAGGGGAAGCTGTTTTTT CASRMGIQGKLFF
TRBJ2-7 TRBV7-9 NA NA TGTTCCAGCAGCTTAGTTCCACTCGAGCAGTACTTC CSSSLVPLEQYF
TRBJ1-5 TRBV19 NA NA TGTGCCAGTACCCCGGGACTGAGCAATCAGCCCCAGCATTTT CASTPGLSNQPQHF
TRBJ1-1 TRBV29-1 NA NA TGCAGCGTTGGAGGTGTGGGGAGCACTGAAGCTTTCTTT CSVGGVGSTEAFF
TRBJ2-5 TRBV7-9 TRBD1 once TGTGCAGCTGAAAAGGACAGGGAACAAGAGACCCAGTACTTC CAAEKDREQETQYF
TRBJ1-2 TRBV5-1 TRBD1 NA TGCGCCAGCAGCTTGACAGGGGGCTACTATGGCTACACCTTC CASSLTGGYYGYTF
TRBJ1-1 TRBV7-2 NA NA TGTGCCAGCACACAGGGCCTACCGAACACTGAAGCTTTCTTT CASTQGLPNTEAFF
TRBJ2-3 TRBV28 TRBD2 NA TGTGCCAGCAGAAAGGGGACTAGCGGGAGTACAGATACGCAGTATTTT CASRKGTSGSTDTQYF
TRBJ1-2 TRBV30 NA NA TGTGCCTGGAGTGCCCTGACACGGAAGTATGGCTACACCTTC CAWSALTRKYGYTF
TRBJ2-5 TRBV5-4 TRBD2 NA TGTGCCAGCAGCTTGCCGACGACTAGCGGGAGGGAGACCCAGTACTTC CASSLPTTSGRETQYF
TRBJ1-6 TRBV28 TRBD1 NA TGTGCCAGCAGCCCACTTGGGACAGAACATTCACCCCTCCACTTT CASSPLGTEHSPLHF
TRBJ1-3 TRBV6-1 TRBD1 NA TGTGCCAGCAGTGAAGGGACAGGGCCATTCTCTGGAAACACCATATATTTT CASSEGTGPFSGNTIYF
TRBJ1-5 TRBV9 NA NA TGTGCCAGCAGCGTAGGAGGGTACGGGAATCAGCCCCAGCATTTT CASSVGGYGNQPQHF
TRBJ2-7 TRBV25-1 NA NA TGTGCCAGCAGTGGACAGCTCCCTTCCTACGAGCAGTACTTC CASSGQLPSYEQYF
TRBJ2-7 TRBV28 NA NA TGTGCCAGCGGATCCGGGACAAACTACGAGCAGTACTTC CASGSGTNYEQYF
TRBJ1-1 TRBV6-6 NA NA TGTGCCAGCAGTTATATGGCCCAGAACACTGAAGCTTTCTTT CASSYMAQNTEAFF